This paragraph reports one T cell receptor beta chain. From the 5' RACE reads, TCRdb called clonotypes with MiXCR, one entry per CDR3 protein. The data contain 250,000 or so distinct CDR3 sequences, 3.6% of them singletons. Trimming cost V 0 bases and J 10 bases, with 15 bases left between them. Germline assignment: CDR1 LNHNV and CDR2 YYDKDF (reference sequence). This CDR3 spans 14 amino acids. This sample is drawn from a study of T cells after yellow fever vaccination. The origin of this receptor is a man between 18 and 29 years old who received the YFV17D yellow fever vaccine. The gene calls are TRBV15 and TRBJ1-1; no firm D call. Sequencing was performed on PBMCs, taken 15 days after the yellow fever booster vaccination. The CDR3 loop is CATSRDGISSGAFF. Here the CDR3 DNA reads TGTGCCACCAGCAGAGACGGTATATCCTCGGGAGCTTTCTTT.